These 19 T cell receptor beta chains share one sample of origin, sequenced in a study of early T cells in non-severe SARS-CoV-2 infection. TCRdb passed the 5' RACE reads through MiXCR, listing each CDR3 protein once. In the table there are 45,000 to 75,000 distinct CDR3 sequences, approximately 9% of which are singletons. The source material was whole blood. The origin of the receptors is an adult who was a healthcare worker with PCR-confirmed SARS-CoV-2 infection or an uninfected control (not recorded which).

This clonotype is medium-sized in the sample. The chain uses TRBV20-1 and TRBJ2-1; perhaps TRBD2 as D (6 bases). V was trimmed by 6 bases and J by 6 bases, leaving 12 bases between them. CDR1 and CDR2 (germline): DFQATT, SNEGSKA (reference sequence). This CDR3 has 12 residues. CDR3 in amino acids: CSARLARNEQFF. In DNA form, the CDR3 reads TGCAGTGCACGCCTAGCGCGCAATGAGCAGTTCTTC.

This clonotype was seen ten or more times. V usage is TRBV11-2 and J usage is TRBJ2-7; TRBD2 is a possible D gene (5 bases). V was trimmed by 5 bases and J by 2 bases, leaving 7 bases between them. The CDR3 loop spans 12 amino acids. Per germline, CDR1 SGHAT and CDR2 FQNNGV. DNA of the CDR3: TGTGCCAGCAGCCGGGGTACCTACGAGCAGTACTTC. Its translation: CASSRGTYEQYF.

This clonotype was detected ten times or more. The V call is TRBV28, the J call TRBJ1-2; no clear D gene. V was clipped by 5 bases and J by 2 bases, with 9 bases between them. CDR1 is MDHEN and CDR2 is SYDVKM in the germline V gene. The CDR3 runs to 13 residues. The CDR3 nucleotides read TGTGCCAGCAGTCTTAACAGAAACTATGGCTACACCTTC. It yields the protein CASSLNRNYGYTF.

The rearrangement uses TRBV28 and TRBJ1-1; possible D gene TRBD1, 6 bases. Germline V gene sequence: CDR1 MDHEN, CDR2 SYDVKM. Deletions cut 6 bases from V and 1 base from J, with 12 bases between. This CDR3 is 14 amino acids long. The CDR3: CASRDSVSNTEAFF. In DNA form, the CDR3 reads TGTGCCAGCAGGGACAGTGTCTCGAACACTGAAGCTTTCTTT.

This rearrangement joins TRBV11-2 to TRBJ1-1, with D maybe TRBD1 (5 bases). This CDR3 is built from 14 residues. The germline V and J ends were trimmed by 7 bases and 0 bases, with 12 bases remaining between them. Per germline, CDR1 SGHAT and CDR2 FQNNGV. CDR3 sequence reads: CASTIQTVNTEAFF. CDR3 in DNA: TGTGCCAGCACAATTCAGACAGTGAACACTGAAGCTTTCTTT.

This clonotype was recorded at least ten times. The chain links TRBV20-1 to TRBJ2-5; 7 bases align to TRBD2. V shed 5 bases and J 1 base; nucleotides not matched to a gene: 10. CDR3 length equals 15 residues. CDR1 and CDR2 (germline): DFQATT, SNEGSKA (reference sequence). The DNA of the CDR3 is TGCAGTGCTCCTCAGAGCGGGATACCCCAAGAGACCCAGTACTTC. Protein sequence: CSAPQSGIPQETQYF.

This clonotype has ten or more counts. The chain has TRBV3-1 and TRBJ1-2; D unclear. The length of the CDR3 is 12 residues. V was cut by 1 base and J by 7 bases, with 7 bases left in between. CDR1 is LGHDT, CDR2 YNNKEL, per germline (reference sequence). The CDR3 region has the DNA TGTGCCAGCAGCCAAGGAACGCCTGGCTACACCTTC. This translates into CASSQGTPGYTF.

Only a few counts were recorded for this clonotype. The V call is TRBV7-2, the J call TRBJ2-7; 9 positions agree with TRBD2. Per the germline V gene, CDR1 is SGHTA and CDR2 is FQGNSA. Trimming removed 2 bases from V and 3 bases from J; junction bases left unmatched: 5. The CDR3 length is 15 residues. CDR3 in amino acids: CASSLSLAGFYEQYF. The CDR3 coding sequence is TGTGCCAGCAGCTTATCTCTAGCGGGGTTCTACGAGCAGTACTTC.

This clonotype was seen repeatedly, ten times or more. CDR3 bases: TGTGCCAGCAGTCCTGCGGGAGGGACCAAAAACATTCAGTACTTC. It specifies CASSPAGGTKNIQYF. V usage is TRBV6-5 and J usage is TRBJ2-4; 9 nucleotides match TRBD2. Germline loops: CDR1 MNHEY, CDR2 SVGAGI. The CDR3 length is 15 residues. V lost 5 bases and J lost 2; bases outside the gene matches: 4.

This clonotype has at least ten counts. The chain employs TRBV12-5 and TRBJ1-1, with unresolved D. The CDR3 has 16 residues. Deletions cut 2 bases from V and 0 bases from J, with 13 bases between. The germline V gene has CDR1 LGHNT and CDR2 FRNRAP. The DNA for the CDR3 is TGTGCTAGTGGTTTGACAATCTCCCGTTTGAACACTGAAGCTTTCTTT. The encoded protein is CASGLTISRLNTEAFF.

Many counts were recorded for this clonotype. The chain is built from TRBV5-6 and TRBJ2-7, with D perhaps matching TRBD1 (6 bases). Germline-derived CDR1 and CDR2 are SGHDT and YYEEEE. The CDR3 extends over 15 amino acids. V dropped 0 bases and J dropped 2 bases, with 12 bases sitting between them. The DNA for the CDR3 is TGTGCCAGCAGCTTGGCCGGGACATACCCCTACGAGCAGTACTTC. Its protein product is CASSLAGTYPYEQYF.

A few counts support this clonotype. The rearrangement joins TRBV11-2 to TRBJ1-4, with TRBD1 as a possible D gene (6 bases). From germline, CDR1 is SGHAT and CDR2 FQNNGV. Trimming shortened V by 5 bases and J by 4 bases, and 11 bases separated the two germline ends. The CDR3 spans 14 residues. The CDR3 reads CASSPGQNNEKLFF. The CDR3 DNA sequence: TGTGCCAGCAGCCCCGGACAGAATAATGAAAAACTGTTTTTT.

There are a few counts of this clonotype. The V gene is TRBV12-3 or TRBV12-4, the J gene TRBJ2-3; unclear D gene. Trimming took off 8 bases at V and 0 bases at J, with 6 bases between the two ends. This CDR3 has 12 residues. CDR3 nucleotides: TGTGCCAGCGACGAAAGCACAGATACGCAGTATTTT. Translated: CASDESTDTQYF.

J is TRBJ2-7 and V is TRBV14; a weak D match, TRBD2 (5 bases). V gave up 3 bases and J gave up 6 bases, with 12 bases separating them. CDR3 length: 13 residues. In germline, CDR1 is SGHDN, CDR2 FVKESK. The chain's CDR3 is CASSQQRWSEQYF. Written as DNA, the CDR3 is TGTGCCAGCAGCCAGCAGCGGTGGTCCGAGCAGTACTTC.

This clonotype was detected ten times or more. The chain links TRBV4-1 to TRBJ2-2, with 7 positions matching TRBD1. The CDR3 loop spans 16 amino acids. J gave up 0 bases and V 3 bases, and 4 bases lay outside the gene matches. Looked up from germline, CDR1 is MGHRA and CDR2 is YSYEKL. Here the CDR3 DNA reads TGCGCCAGCAGCCACACCGGGACAGCGAACACCGGGGAGCTGTTTTTT. Amino acid sequence: CASSHTGTANTGELFF.

This chain uses TRBV13 with TRBJ2-3; 9 bases fit TRBD1. CDR1 PRHDT and CDR2 FYEKMQ come from the germline V gene (reference sequence). V gave up 6 bases and J gave up 4 bases; unmatched junction bases: 11. The CDR3 sequence is 16 residues long. The CDR3, as DNA: TGTGCCAGCAGTCCGGGACAGGGATTCTTCCCAGATACGCAGTATTTT. Translated: CASSPGQGFFPDTQYF.

This clonotype showed up just a few times. This chain connects TRBV7-2 to TRBJ2-7, with TRBD1 matching 10 bases. Per germline, CDR1 SGHTA and CDR2 FQGNSA. The CDR3 length is 13 residues. V was pared by 7 bases and J by 7 bases, with 7 bases of the junction left unmatched. CDR3 nucleotide sequence: TGTGCCAGCACGGGGGGACAGGGGTTAGAGCAGTACTTC. Protein product: CASTGGQGLEQYF.

This clonotype was detected a few times. The chain links TRBV25-1 to TRBJ2-7, with D unresolved. Germline V CDR1 and CDR2: MGHDK, SYGVNS. This CDR3 contains 14 residues. V was shortened by 8 bases and J by 2 bases, with 16 bases between the two germline ends. In DNA form, the CDR3 reads TGTGCCAGCGCCCCGTCCTTACCCACCTACGAGCAGTACTTC. Residues: CASAPSLPTYEQYF.

V is TRBV23-1 and J is TRBJ2-4; 13 nucleotides agree with TRBD2. TRBV23-1 is placed among ORFs of uncertain function. The CDR3 runs to 16 residues. Trimming cost V 7 bases and J 0 bases; bases outside gene matches: 3. DNA for the CDR3: TGCGCCAGCAACGGGACTAGCGGGGTAGCCAAAAACATTCAGTACTTC. It specifies CASNGTSGVAKNIQYF.